Shown below are 9 T cell receptor beta chains from a single sample sequenced in a study of cytomegalovirus exposure and HLA in healthy donors. Amplification used 60 Vbeta primers and 13 Jbeta primers. This table comes from immunoSEQ multiplex PCR, and its TCRdb copy is limited to in-frame clones, with some not included. Of 150,000 to 200,000 clones in the sample, about 80% were seen once. The sequenced material came from PBMCs. All receptors derive from a boy aged 10-17 years in good health and CMV-seronegative.

This chain uses TRBV7-2 with TRBJ1-6; D remains ambiguous. The CDR3 has 14 residues. Per germline, CDR1 SGHTA and CDR2 FQGNSA. The V gene lost 1 base and the J gene lost 14 bases, with 15 bases spanning the gap. CDR3 residues: CASSLVPEVRALHF. CDR3 in DNA: TGTGCCAGCAGCTTAGTACCGGAGGTCCGAGCCCTCCACTTT.

This clone was counted between two and nine times. This chain joins TRBV9 and TRBJ2-2; D is perhaps TRBD2 (6 bases). V was cut by 6 bases and J by 5 bases, with 11 bases left in between. The germline gives CDR1 SGDLS, CDR2 YYNGEE. The CDR3 sequence is 13 residues long. In DNA form, the CDR3 reads TGTGCCAGCACAAAACGGGGGACCGGGGAGCTGTTTTTT. Its protein is CASTKRGTGELFF.

The chain is built from TRBV4-2 and TRBJ2-1; TRBD2 aligns across 8 bases. The CDR3 loop spans 15 amino acids. Losses at the gene ends were 8 bases for V and 7 bases for J; bases not matched to a gene: 13. Germline loops: CDR1 LGHNA, CDR2 YNFKEQ. CDR3 region: CASRDYSGESNEQFF. The DNA for the CDR3 is TGTGCCAGCCGGGATTATAGCGGGGAATCAAATGAGCAGTTCTTC.

This clone was observed a single time. The V gene is TRBV28, the J gene TRBJ2-6; 8 bases are a match to TRBD1. From germline, CDR1 is MDHEN and CDR2 SYDVKM. The CDR3 contains 19 residues. V gave up 6 bases and J gave up 1 base; unmatched junction bases: 14. The CDR3 bases are TGTGCCAGCAGCCTCATCAGGGGGCGAGAATTTTCTGGGGCCAACGTCCTGACTTTC. Amino acid sequence: CASSLIRGREFSGANVLTF.

The rearrangement uses TRBV7-2 and TRBJ1-1, with 7 bases aligning to TRBD1. The CDR3 has 15 residues. In germline, CDR1 is SGHTA, CDR2 FQGNSA. After removal of 2 bases from V and 8 bases from J, the junction contained 11 bases not matched to a gene. CDR3 amino acids: CASSLRDQGVSEAFF. DNA of the CDR3: TGTGCCAGCAGCTTAAGGGACCAGGGGGTCTCCGAAGCTTTCTTT.

The rearrangement uses TRBV5-1 and TRBJ1-2, with TRBD1 matching over 8 bases. CDR1 is SGHRS, CDR2 YFSETQ, per germline. The CDR3 covers 14 residues. Unmatched junction bases numbered 6, after V lost 4 bases and J lost 4 bases. CDR3 amino acids: CASSLTGGTYGYTF. The CDR3 nucleotides are TGCGCCAGCAGCCTCACAGGGGGGACCTATGGCTACACCTTC.

This sequence joins TRBV18 and TRBJ1-2, with D perhaps TRBD1 (5 bases). The germline CDR1 and CDR2 sequences are KGHSH and LQKENI. The CDR3 spans 14 residues. Trimming shortened V by 2 bases and J by 5 bases, and 12 bases separated the two germline ends. The CDR3: CASSPGREGYGYTF. For the CDR3, the DNA is TGTGCCAGCTCACCAGGCAGGGAAGGGTATGGCTACACCTTC.

The chain combines TRBV19 with TRBJ2-7; 9 positions match TRBD1. Germline V gene lookup returns CDR1 LNHDA and CDR2 SQIVND (reference sequence). CDR3 size: 17 residues. V was pared by 1 base and J by 7 bases, with 14 bases of the junction left unmatched. The CDR3 sequence is CASSIVLSGTGPGEQYF. CDR3 in DNA: TGTGCCAGTAGTATAGTTCTCTCCGGGACAGGGCCGGGGGAGCAGTACTTC.

The gene calls are TRBV30 and TRBJ1-4; D is undetermined. Per germline, CDR1 GTSNPN and CDR2 SVGIG (reference sequence). Trimming left V 1 base short and J 5 bases short, with 17 bases between. The CDR3 contains 16 residues. The DNA of the CDR3 is TGTGCCTGGAGTGCCCCGATTGAGGGCGGGAATGAAAAACTGTTTTTT. It encodes CAWSAPIEGGNEKLFF.